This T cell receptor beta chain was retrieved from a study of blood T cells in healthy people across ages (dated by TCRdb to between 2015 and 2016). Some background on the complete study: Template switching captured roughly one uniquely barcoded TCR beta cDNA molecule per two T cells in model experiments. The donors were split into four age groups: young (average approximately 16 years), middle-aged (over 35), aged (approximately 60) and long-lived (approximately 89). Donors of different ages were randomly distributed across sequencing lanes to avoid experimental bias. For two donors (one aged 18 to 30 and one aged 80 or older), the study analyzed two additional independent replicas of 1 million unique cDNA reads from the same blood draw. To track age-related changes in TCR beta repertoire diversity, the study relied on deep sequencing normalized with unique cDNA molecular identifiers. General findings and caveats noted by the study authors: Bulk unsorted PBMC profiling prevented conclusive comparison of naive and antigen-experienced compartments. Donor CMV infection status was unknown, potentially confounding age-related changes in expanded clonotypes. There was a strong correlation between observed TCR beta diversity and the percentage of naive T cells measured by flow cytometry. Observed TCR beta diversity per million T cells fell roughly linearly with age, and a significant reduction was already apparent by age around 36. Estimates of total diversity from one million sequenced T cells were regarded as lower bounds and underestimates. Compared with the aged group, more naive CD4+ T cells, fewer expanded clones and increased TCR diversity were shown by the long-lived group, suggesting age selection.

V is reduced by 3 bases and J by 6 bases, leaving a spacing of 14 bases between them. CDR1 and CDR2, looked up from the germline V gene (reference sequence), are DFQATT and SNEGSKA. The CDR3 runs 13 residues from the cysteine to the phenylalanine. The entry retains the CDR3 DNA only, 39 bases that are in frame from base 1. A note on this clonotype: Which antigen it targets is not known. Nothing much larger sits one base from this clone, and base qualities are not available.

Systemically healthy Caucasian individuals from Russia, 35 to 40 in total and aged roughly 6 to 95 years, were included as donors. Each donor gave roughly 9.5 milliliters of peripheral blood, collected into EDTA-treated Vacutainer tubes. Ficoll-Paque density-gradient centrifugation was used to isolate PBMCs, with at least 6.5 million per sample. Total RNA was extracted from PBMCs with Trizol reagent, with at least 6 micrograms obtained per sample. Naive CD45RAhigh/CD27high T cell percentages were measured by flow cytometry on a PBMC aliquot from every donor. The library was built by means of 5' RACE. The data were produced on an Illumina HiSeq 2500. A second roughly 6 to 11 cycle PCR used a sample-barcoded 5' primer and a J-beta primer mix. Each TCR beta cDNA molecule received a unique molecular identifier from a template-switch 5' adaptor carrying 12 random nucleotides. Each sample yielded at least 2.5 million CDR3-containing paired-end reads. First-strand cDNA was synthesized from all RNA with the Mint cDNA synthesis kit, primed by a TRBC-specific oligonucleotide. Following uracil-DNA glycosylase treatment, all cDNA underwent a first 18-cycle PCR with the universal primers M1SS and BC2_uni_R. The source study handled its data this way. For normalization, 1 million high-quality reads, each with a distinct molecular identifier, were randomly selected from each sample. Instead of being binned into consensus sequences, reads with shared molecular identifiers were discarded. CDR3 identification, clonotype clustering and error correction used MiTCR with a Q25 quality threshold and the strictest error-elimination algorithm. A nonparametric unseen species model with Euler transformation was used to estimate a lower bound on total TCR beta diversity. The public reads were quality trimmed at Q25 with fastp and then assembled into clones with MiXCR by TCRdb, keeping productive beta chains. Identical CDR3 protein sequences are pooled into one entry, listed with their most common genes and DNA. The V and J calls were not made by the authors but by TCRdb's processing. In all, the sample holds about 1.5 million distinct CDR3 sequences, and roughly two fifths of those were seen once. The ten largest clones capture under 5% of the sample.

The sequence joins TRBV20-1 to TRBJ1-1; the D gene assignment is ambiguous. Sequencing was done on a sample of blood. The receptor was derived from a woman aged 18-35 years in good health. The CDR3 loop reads CSASRLLNPEAFF. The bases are TGCAGTGCTAGCAGGTTACTAAATCCTGAAGCTTTCTTT.